One TCR beta chain is described in this entry. Its antigen is still unknown. The sample belongs to a study of cytomegalovirus exposure and HLA in healthy donors. Overall study results and limits: Confirmation was obtained in vitro that a few CMV-associated chains are specific for CMV antigens.

Sequenced by immunoSEQ multiplex PCR; TCRdb stores in-frame clones only, minus some. This table has 150,000 to 200,000 clones, more than 70% appearing once. Trimming took 3 bases from V and 7 from J; bases not matched to a gene: 11. The CDR3 consists of 17 residues. CDR1 SGHDT and CDR2 YYEEEE come from the germline V gene. The TCR sequence derives from a woman aged 18-29 years in good health and CMV-seronegative. Sequencing input: PBMCs. The rearrangement uses TRBV5-6 and TRBJ2-4; 12 positions match TRBD2. This chain's CDR3 is CASSSRRRTSGNNIQYF. Here the CDR3 DNA reads TGTGCCAGCAGCTCCCGACGTAGGACTAGCGGGAACAACATTCAGTACTTC.